In its sample, the clone carrying this T cell receptor beta chain was seen a few times. This sample is part of a study of cytotoxic CD8 clonotypes in ibrutinib-treated CLL. Assay used: immunoSEQ multiplex PCR; TCRdb lists only in-frame clones, some missing. Among 150,000 or so clones, around 82% were seen once, and the ten largest hold less than 9%. This CDR3 region has 11 residues. V was pared by 1 base and J by 2 bases, with 0 bases between. CDR1 is SGHAT and CDR2 is FQNNGV in the germline V gene. The sequencing used PBMCs, collected after 36 months of ibrutinib treatment. The chain combines TRBV11-2 with TRBJ2-7; D unclear. The clonotype comes from a human donor with chronic lymphocytic leukemia. The CDR3 sequence: CASSLAYEQYF. The CDR3 region has the DNA TGTGCCAGCAGCTTAGCCTACGAGCAGTACTTC.